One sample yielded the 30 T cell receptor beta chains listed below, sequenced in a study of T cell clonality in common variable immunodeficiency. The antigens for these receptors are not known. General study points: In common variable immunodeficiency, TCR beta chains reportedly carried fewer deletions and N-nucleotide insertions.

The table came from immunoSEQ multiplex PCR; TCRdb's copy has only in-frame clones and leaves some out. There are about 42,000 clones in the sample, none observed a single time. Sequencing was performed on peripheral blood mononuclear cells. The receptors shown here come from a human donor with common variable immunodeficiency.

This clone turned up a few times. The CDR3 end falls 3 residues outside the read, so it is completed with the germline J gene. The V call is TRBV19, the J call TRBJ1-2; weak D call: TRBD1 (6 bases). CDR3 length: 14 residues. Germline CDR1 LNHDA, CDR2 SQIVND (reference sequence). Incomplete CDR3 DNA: TGTGCCAGTAGTATGATTGGCAGGGGAGGAGGC. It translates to CASSMIGRGGG. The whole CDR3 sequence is CASSMIGRGGGYTF. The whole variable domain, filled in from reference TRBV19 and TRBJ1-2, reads DGGITQSPKYLFRKEGQNVTLSCEQNLNHDAMYWYRQDPGQGLRLIYYSQIVNDFQKGDIAEGYSVSREKKESFPLTVTSAQKNPTAFYLCASSMIGRGGGYTFGSGTRLTVV.

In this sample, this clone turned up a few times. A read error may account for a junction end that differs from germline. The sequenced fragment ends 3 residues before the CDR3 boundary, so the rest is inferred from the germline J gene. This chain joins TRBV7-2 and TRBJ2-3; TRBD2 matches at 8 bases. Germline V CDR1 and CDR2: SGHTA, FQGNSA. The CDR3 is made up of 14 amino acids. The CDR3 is CVSSLHGGGDTQYF. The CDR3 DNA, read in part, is TGTGTCAGCAGCTTACACGGGGGGGGAGATACG.

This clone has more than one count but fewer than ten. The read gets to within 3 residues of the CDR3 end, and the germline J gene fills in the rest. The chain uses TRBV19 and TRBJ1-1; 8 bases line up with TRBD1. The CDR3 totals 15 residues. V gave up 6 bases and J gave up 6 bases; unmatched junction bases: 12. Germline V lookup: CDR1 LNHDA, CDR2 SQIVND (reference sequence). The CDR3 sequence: CASSRTGRYNSEAFF. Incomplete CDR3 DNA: TGTGCCAGTAGCAGGACAGGGAGGTACAATTCTGAA.

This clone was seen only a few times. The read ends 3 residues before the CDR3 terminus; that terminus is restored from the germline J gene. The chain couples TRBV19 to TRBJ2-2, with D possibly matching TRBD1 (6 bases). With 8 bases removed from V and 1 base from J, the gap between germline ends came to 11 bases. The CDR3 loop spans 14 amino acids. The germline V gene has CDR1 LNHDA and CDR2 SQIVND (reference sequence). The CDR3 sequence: CASGIRGNTGELFF. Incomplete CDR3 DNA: TGTGCCAGTGGCATCAGGGGGAACACCGGGGAG.

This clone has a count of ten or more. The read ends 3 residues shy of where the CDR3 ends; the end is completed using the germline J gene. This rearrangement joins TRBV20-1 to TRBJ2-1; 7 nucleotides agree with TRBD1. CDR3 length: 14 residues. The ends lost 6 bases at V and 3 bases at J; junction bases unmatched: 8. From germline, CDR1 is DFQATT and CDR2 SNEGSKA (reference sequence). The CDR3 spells CSAGDRAFYNEQFF. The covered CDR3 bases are TGCAGTGCGGGCGACAGGGCTTTCTACAATGAG.

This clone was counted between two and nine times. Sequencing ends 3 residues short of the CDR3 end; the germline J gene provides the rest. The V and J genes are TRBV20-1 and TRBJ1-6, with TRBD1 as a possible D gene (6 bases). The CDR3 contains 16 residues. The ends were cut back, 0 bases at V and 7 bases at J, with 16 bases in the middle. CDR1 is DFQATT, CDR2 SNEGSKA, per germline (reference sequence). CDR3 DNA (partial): TGCAGTGCTAGAGATAACATTTCAGGGGCGAATTCACCC. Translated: CSARDNISGANSP. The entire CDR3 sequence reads CSARDNISGANSPLHF.

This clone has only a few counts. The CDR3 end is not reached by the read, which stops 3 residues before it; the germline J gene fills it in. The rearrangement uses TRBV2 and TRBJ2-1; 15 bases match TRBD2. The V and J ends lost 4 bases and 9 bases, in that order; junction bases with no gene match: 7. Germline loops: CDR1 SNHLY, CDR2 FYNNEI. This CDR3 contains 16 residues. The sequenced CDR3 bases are TGTGCCAGCAGTGGGACTAGCGGGGGGGCGGTCCGTGAG. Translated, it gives CASSGTSGGAVRE. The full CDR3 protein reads CASSGTSGGAVREQFF.

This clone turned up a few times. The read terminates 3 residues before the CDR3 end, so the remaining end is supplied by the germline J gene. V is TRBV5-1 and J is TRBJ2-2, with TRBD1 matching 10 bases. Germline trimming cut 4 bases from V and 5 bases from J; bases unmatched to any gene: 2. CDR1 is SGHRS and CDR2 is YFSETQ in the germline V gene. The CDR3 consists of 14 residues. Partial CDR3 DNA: TGCGCCAGCAGCGGGACAGGGGCTACCGGGGAG. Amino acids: CASSGTGATGE. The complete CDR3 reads CASSGTGATGELFF.

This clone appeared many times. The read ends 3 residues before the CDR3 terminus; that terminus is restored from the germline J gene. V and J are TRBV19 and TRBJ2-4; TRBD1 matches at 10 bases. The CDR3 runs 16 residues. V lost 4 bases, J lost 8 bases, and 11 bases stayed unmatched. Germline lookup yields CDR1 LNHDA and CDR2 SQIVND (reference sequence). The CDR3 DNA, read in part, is TGTGCCAGTAGTACTTTGACAGGGGGCGAGGGTGACATT. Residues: CASSTLTGGEGDI. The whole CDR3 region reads CASSTLTGGEGDIQYF.

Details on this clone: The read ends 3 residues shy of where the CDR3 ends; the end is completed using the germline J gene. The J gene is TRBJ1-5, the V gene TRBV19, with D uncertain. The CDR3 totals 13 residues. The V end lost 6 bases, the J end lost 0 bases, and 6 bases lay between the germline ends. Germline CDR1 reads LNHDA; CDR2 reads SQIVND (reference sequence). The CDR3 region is CASRLDSNQPQHF. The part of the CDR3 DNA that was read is TGTGCCAGTAGATTAGATAGCAATCAGCCC.

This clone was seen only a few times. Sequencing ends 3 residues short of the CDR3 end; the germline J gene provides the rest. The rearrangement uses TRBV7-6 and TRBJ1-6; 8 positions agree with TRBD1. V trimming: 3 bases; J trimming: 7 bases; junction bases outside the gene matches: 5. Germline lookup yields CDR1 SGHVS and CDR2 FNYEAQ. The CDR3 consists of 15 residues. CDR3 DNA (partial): TGTGCCAGCAGCTTGCAGGGGGCAGGGAATTCACCC. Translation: CASSLQGAGNSP. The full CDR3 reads CASSLQGAGNSPLHF.

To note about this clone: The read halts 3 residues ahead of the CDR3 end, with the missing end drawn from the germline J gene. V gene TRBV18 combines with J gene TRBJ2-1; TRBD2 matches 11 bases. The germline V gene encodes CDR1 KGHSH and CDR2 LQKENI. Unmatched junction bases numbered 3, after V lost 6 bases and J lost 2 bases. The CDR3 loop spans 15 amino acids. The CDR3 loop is CASSLLAGAYNEQFF. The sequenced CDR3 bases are TGTGCCAGCTCGCTACTAGCGGGGGCCTACAATGAG.

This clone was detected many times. This chain's CDR3 is CASSLTRLAGVDEQFF. Incomplete CDR3 DNA: TGTGCCAGCTCACTGACGAGGCTAGCGGGAGTTGATGAG. The chain carries TRBV18 and TRBJ2-1; 10 bases line up with TRBD2. From the germline J gene comes the end of the CDR3, since the read stops 3 residues before it. CDR1 and CDR2 (germline): KGHSH, LQKENI. CDR3 size: 16 residues. Trimming took 4 bases from V and 8 from J; bases not matched to a gene: 11.

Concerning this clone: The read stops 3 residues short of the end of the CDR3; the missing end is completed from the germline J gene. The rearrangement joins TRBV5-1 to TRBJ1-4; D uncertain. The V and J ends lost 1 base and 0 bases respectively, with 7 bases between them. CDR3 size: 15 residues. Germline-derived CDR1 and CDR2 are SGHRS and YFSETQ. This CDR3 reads CASSLTSATNEKLFF. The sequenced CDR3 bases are TGCGCCAGCAGCTTGACGTCGGCAACTAATGAAAAA.

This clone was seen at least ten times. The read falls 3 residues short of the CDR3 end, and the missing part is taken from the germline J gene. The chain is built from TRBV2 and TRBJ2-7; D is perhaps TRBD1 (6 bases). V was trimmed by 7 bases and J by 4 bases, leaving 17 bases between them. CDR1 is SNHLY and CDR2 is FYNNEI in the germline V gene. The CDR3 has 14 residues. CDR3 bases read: TGTGCCAGCACCTACAGGGTTGGGGATTACGAG. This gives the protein CASTYRVGDYE. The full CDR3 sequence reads CASTYRVGDYEQYF.

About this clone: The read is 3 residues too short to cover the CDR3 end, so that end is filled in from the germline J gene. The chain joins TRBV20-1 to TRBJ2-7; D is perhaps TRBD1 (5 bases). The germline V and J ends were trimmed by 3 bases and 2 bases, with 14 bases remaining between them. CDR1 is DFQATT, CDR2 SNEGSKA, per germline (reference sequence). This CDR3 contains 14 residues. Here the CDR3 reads CSASPQGGAYEQYF. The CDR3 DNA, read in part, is TGCAGTGCTAGTCCCCAGGGCGGCGCCTACGAG.

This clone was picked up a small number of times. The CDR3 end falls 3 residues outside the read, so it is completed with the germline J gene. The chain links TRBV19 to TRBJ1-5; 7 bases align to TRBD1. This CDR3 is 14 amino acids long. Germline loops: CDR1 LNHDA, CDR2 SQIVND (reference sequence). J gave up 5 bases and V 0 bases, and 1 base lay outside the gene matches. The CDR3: CASSIETGHQPQHF. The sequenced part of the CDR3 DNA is TGTGCCAGTAGTATAGAGACAGGGCATCAGCCC. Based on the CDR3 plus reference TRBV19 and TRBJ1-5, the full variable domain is DGGITQSPKYLFRKEGQNVTLSCEQNLNHDAMYWYRQDPGQGLRLIYYSQIVNDFQKGDIAEGYSVSREKKESFPLTVTSAQKNPTAFYLCASSIETGHQPQHFGDGTRLSIL.

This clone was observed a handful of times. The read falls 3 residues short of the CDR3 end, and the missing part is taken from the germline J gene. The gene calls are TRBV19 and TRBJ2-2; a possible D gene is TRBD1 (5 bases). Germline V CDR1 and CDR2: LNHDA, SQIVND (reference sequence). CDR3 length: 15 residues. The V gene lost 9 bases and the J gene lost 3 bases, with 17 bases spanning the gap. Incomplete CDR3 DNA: TGTGCCAGCAACTTCGACAGTGGGTACACCGGGGAG. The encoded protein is CASNFDSGYTGE. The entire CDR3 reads CASNFDSGYTGELFF.

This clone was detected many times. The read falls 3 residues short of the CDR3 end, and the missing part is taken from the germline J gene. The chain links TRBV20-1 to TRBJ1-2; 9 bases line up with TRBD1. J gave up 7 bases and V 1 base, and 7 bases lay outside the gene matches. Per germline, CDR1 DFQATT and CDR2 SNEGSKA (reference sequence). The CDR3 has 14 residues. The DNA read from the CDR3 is TGCAGTGCTAGAGGGACAGGGGCCCATTCTGGC. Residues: CSARGTGAHSG. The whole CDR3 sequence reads CSARGTGAHSGYTF.

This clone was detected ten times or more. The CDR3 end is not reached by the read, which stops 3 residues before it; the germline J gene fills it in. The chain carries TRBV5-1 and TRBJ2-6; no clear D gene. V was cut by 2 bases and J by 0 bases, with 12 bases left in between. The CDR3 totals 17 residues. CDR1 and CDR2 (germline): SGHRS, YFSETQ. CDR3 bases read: TGCGCCAGCAGCTTACTGACCAGGAGCTCTGGGGCCAACGTC. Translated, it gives CASSLLTRSSGANV. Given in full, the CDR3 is CASSLLTRSSGANVLTF.

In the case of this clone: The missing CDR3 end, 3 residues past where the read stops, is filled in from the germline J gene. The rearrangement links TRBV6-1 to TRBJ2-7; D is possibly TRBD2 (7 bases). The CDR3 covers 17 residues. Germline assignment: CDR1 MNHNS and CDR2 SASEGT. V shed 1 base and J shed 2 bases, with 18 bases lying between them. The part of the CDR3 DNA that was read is TGTGCCAGCAGTGAAGTTCCGTCCGGGCGGGGGCCCTACGAG. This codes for CASSEVPSGRGPYE. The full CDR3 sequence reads CASSEVPSGRGPYEQYF.

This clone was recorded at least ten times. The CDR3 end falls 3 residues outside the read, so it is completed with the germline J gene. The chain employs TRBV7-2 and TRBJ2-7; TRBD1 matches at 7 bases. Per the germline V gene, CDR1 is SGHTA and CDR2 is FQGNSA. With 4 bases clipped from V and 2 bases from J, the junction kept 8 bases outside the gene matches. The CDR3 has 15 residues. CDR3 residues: CASSSPRQGAYEQYF. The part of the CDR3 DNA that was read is TGTGCCAGCAGCTCCCCCCGACAGGGAGCCTACGAG. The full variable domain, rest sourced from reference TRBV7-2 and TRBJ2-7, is GAGVSQSPSNKVTEKGKDVELRCDPISGHTALYWYRQSLGQGLEFLIYFQGNSAPDKSGLPSDRFSAERTGGSVSTLTIQRTQQEDSAVYLCASSSPRQGAYEQYFGPGTRLTVT.

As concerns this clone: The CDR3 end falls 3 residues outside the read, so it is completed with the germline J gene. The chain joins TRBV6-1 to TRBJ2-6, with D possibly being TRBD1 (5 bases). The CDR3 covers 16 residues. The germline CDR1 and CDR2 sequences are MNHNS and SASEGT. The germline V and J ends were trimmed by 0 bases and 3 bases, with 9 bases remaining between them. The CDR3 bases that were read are TGTGCCAGCAGTGAAGCCCAGGGTGTTGGGGCCAACGTC. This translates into CASSEAQGVGANV. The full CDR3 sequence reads CASSEAQGVGANVLTF.

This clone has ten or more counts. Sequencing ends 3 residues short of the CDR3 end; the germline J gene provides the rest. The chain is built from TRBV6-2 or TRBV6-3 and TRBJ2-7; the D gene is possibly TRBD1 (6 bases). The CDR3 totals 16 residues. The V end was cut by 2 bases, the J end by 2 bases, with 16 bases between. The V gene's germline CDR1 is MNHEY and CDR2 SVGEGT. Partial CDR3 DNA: TGTGCCAGCAGTTACCTCAGGGGTCCAGCCACCTACGAG. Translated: CASSYLRGPATYE. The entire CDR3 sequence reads CASSYLRGPATYEQYF.

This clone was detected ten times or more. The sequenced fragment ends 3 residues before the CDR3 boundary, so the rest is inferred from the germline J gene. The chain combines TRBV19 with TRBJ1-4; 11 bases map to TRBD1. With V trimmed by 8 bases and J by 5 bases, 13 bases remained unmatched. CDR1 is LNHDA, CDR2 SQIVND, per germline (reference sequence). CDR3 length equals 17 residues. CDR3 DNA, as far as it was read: TGTGCCAGTCGAACTGGGACAGGGGGTAACATAAATGAAAAA. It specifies CASRTGTGGNINEK. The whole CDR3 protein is CASRTGTGGNINEKLFF.

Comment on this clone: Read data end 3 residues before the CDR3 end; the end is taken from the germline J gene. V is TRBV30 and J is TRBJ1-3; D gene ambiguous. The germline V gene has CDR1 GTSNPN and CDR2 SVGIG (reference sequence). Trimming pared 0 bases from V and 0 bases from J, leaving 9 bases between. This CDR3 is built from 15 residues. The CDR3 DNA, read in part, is TGTGCCTGGAGTGTACAAGTTGGCTCTGGAAACACC. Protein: CAWSVQVGSGNT. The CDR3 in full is CAWSVQVGSGNTIYF.

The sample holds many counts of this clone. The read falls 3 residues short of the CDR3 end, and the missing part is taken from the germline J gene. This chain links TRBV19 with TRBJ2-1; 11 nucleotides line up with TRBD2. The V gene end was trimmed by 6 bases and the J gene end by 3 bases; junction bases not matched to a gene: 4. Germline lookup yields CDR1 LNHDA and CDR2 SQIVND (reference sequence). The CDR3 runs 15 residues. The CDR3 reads CASSPTSGVYNEQFF. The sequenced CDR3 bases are TGTGCCAGTAGCCCGACTAGCGGGGTCTACAATGAG.

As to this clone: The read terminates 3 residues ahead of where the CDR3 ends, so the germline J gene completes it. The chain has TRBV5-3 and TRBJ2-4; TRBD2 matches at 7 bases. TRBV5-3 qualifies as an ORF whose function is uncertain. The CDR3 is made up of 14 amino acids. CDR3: CARSFCRTSFFQYF. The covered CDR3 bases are TGTGCCAGAAGCTTTTGCCGGACTAGTTTTTTT.

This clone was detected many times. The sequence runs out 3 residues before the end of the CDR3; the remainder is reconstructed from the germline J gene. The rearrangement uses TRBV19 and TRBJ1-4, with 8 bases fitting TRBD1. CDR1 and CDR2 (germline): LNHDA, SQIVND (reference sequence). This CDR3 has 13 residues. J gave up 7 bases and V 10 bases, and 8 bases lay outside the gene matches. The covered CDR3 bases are TGTGCCACTCAGGGGGCGCGACGTGAAAAA. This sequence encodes CATQGARREK. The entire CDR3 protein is CATQGARREKLFF.

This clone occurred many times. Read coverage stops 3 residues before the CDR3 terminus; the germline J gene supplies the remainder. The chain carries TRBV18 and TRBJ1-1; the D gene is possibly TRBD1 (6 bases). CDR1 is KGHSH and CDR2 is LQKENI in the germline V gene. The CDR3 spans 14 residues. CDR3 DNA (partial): TGTGCCAGCTCACCCACGGGGGGACAAGGGACA. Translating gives CASSPTGGQGT. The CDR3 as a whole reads CASSPTGGQGTAFF.